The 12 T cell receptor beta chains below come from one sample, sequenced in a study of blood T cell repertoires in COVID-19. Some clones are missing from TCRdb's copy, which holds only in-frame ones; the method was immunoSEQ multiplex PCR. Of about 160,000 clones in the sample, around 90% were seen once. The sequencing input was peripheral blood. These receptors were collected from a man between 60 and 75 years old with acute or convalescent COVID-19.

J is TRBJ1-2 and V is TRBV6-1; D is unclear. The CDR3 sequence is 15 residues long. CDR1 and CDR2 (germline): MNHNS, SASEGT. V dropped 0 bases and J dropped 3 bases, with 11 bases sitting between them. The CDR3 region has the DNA TGTGCCAGCAGTGAAGCGGCGGTTTATCACTATGGCTACACCTTC. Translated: CASSEAAVYHYGYTF.

The CDR3 loop is CASSYLTPQPQHF. CDR3 nucleotide sequence: TGTGCCAGCAGTTATTTGACACCCCAGCCCCAGCATTTT. The chain combines TRBV6-2 or TRBV6-3 with TRBJ1-5; the D is unclear. The CDR3 runs 13 residues. V lost 3 bases and J 7 bases, leaving 10 bases between the germline ends. CDR1 and CDR2 from the germline V gene are MNHEY and SVGEGT.

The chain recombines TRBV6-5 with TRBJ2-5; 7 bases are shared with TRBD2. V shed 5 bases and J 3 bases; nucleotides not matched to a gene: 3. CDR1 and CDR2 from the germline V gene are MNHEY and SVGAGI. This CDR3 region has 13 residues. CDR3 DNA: TGTGCCAGCAGTCGGACTAGGAAAGAGACCCAGTACTTC. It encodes CASSRTRKETQYF.

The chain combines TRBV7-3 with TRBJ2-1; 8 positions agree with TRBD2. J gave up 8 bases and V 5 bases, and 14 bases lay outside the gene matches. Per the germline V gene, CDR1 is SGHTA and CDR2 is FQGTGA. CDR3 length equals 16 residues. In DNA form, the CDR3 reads TGTGCCAGCAGCCCAGACCGGGGGGGCCTTATGGATGAGCAGTTCTTC. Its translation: CASSPDRGGLMDEQFF. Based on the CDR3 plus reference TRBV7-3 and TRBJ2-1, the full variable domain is GAGVSQTPSNKVTEKGKYVELRCDPISGHTALYWYRQSLGQGPEFLIYFQGTGAADDSGLPNDRFFAVRPEGSVSTLKIQRTERGDSAVYLCASSPDRGGLMDEQFFGPGTRLTVL.

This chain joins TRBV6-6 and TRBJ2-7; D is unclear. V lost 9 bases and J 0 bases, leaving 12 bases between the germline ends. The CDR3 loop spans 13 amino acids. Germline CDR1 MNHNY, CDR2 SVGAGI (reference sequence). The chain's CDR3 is CASLSDLSYEQYF. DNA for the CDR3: TGTGCCAGTTTGAGCGACCTCTCCTACGAGCAGTACTTC.

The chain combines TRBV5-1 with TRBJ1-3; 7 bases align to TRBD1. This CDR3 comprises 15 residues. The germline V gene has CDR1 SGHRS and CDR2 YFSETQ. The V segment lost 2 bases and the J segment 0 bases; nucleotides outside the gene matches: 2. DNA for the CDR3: TGCGCCAGCAGCTTAGGGGACAGCTCTGGAAACACCATATATTTT. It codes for CASSLGDSSGNTIYF.

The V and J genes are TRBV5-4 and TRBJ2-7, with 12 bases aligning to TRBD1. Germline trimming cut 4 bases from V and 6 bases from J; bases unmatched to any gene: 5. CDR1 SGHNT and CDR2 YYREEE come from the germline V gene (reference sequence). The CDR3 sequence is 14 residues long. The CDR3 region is CASSPGQGASEQYF. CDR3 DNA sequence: TGTGCCAGCAGCCCGGGACAGGGGGCTTCCGAGCAGTACTTC.

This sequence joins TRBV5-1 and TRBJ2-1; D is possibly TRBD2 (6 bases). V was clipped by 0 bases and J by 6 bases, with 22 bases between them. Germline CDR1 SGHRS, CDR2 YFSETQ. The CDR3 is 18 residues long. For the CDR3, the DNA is TGCGCCAGCAGCTTGGCGTGGAGGGATACCCTCCTAGGCAATGAGCAGTTCTTC. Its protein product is CASSLAWRDTLLGNEQFF.

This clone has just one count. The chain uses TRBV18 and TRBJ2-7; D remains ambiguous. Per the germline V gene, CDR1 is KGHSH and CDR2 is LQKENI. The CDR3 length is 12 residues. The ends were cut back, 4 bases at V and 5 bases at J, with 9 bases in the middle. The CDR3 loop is CASSRGDDEQYF. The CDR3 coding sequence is TGTGCCAGCTCACGTGGAGACGACGAGCAGTACTTC.

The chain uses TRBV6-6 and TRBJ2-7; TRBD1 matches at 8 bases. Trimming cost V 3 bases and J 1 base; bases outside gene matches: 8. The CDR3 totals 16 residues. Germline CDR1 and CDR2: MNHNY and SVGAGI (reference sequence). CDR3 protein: CASSYPGQGISYEQYF. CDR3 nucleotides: TGTGCCAGCAGTTATCCCGGACAGGGAATTTCCTACGAGCAGTACTTC.

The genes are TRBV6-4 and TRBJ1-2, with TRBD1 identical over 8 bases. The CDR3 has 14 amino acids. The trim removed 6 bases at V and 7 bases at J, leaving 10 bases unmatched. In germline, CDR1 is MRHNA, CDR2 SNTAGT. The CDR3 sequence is CASSSAGGVGGYTF. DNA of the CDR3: TGTGCCAGCAGCTCGGCAGGGGGCGTGGGTGGCTACACCTTC.

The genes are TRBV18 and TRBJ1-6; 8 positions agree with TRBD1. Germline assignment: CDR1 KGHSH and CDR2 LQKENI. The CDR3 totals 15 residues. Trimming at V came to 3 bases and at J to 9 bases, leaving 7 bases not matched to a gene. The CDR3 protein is CASSPQDRESSPLHF. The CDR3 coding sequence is TGTGCCAGCTCACCCCAGGACAGGGAATCTTCACCCCTCCACTTT.